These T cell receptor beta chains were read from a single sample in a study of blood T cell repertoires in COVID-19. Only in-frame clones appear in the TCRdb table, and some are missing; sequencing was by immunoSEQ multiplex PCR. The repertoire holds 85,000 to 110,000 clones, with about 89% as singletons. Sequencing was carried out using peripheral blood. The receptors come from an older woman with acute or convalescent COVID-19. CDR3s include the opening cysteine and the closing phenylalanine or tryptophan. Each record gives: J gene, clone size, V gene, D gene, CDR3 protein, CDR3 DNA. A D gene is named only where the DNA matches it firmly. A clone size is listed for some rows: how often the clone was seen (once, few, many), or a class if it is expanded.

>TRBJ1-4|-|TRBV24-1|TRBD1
CATSAPGTGGEKLFF
TGTGCCACCAGTGCTCCCGGGACAGGGGGTGAAAAACTGTTTTTT
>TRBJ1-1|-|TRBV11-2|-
CASSHRVSEAFF
TGTGCCAGCAGCCACAGGGTCTCTGAAGCTTTCTTT
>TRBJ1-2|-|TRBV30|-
CAWSVPPTGNTF
TGTGCCTGGAGTGTACCCCCCACGGGAAACACCTTC
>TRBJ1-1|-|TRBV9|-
CASSVQVDFGEAFF
TGTGCCAGCAGCGTACAGGTGGACTTCGGTGAAGCTTTCTTT
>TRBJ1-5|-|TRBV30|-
CAWTVGGSWQPQHF
TGTGCCTGGACCGTAGGAGGGTCTTGGCAGCCCCAGCATTTT
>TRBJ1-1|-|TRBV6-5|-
CASCLSEFAEAFF
TGTGCCAGTTGTTTGTCGGAGTTTGCTGAAGCTTTCTTT
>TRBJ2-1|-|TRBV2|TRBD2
CASHGLAGDNEQFF
TGTGCCAGTCACGGACTAGCGGGGGACAATGAGCAGTTCTTC
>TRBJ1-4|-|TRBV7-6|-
CASSPGLFNEKLFF
TGTGCCAGCAGCCCGGGACTGTTTAATGAAAAACTGTTTTTT
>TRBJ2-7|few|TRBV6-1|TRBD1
CASSEQTGYEQYF
TGTGCCAGCAGTGAACAGACAGGGTACGAGCAGTACTTC
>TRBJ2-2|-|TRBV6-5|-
CASSLDSGTGELFF
TGTGCCAGCAGTTTGGACTCTGGCACCGGGGAGCTGTTTTTT
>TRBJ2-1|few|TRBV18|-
CASSPGAQADEQFF
TGTGCCAGCTCACCAGGTGCTCAGGCCGATGAGCAGTTCTTC
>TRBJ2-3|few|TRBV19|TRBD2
CASNGPGLAGPEGSTDTQYF
TGTGCCAGTAATGGCCCGGGACTAGCGGGACCAGAGGGGAGCACAGATACGCAGTATTTT
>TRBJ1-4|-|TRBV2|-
CATERGSETNEKLFF
TGTGCCACTGAACGGGGTTCGGAAACTAATGAAAAACTGTTTTTT
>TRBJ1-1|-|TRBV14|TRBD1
CASSVASQGQAFF
TGTGCCAGCAGCGTCGCGTCACAGGGGCAAGCTTTCTTT
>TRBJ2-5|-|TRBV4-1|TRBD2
CASSVGLAGGPETQYF
TGCGCCAGCAGCGTCGGGCTAGCGGGAGGCCCAGAGACCCAGTACTTC
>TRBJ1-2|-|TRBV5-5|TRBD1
CASSAHRGDYGYTF
TGTGCCAGCAGCGCACACAGGGGTGACTATGGCTACACCTTC
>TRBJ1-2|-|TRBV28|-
CASSFGVHGYTF
TGTGCCAGCAGTTTCGGGGTTCACGGCTACACCTTC
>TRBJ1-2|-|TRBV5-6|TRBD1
CASRLQGAWGGYTF
TGTGCCAGCAGGTTACAGGGGGCGTGGGGAGGCTACACCTTC
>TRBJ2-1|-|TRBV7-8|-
CASSLGRGGEQFF
TGTGCCAGCAGCTTAGGGCGGGGTGGTGAGCAGTTCTTC
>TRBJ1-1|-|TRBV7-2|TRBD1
CASSIQQGYTEAFF
TGTGCCAGCAGTATTCAACAGGGGTACACTGAAGCTTTCTTT
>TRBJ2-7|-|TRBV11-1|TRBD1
CASSQRDRGYEQYF
TGTGCCAGCAGCCAGAGGGACAGGGGCTACGAGCAGTACTTC
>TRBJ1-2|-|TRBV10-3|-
CAISDDPGGGYTF
TGTGCCATCAGTGATGACCCGGGAGGGGGCTACACCTTC
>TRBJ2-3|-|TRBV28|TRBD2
CASSVATSGITDTQYF
TGTGCCAGCAGTGTTGCGACTAGCGGGATCACAGATACGCAGTATTTT
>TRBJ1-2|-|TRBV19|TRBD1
CASSIAGTGYGYTF
TGTGCCAGTAGTATAGCCGGGACAGGCTATGGCTACACCTTC
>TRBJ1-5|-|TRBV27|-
CASSLNSETGSQHF
TGTGCCAGCAGTTTGAACTCCGAGACCGGGTCCCAGCATTTT
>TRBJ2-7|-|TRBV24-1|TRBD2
CATSDRTSGRWSEQYF
TGTGCCACCAGTGACCGGACTAGCGGGAGATGGAGCGAGCAGTACTTC
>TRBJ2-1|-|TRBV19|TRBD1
CASSPRGRDNEQFF
TGTGCCAGTAGTCCTAGGGGGCGTGACAATGAGCAGTTCTTC
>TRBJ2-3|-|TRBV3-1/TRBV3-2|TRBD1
CASSQDPWTGIDTQYF
TGTGCCAGCAGCCAAGATCCTTGGACAGGGATCGATACGCAGTATTTT
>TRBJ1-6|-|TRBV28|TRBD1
CASRGPGQNSPLHF
TGTGCCAGCAGAGGGCCGGGACAGAATTCACCCCTCCACTTT
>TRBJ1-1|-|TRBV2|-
CASKPTASVMNTEAFF
TGTGCCAGTAAGCCGACAGCCTCCGTTATGAACACTGAAGCTTTCTTT
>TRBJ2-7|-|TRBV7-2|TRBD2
CASSLAAGGLNYEQYF
TGTGCCAGCAGCTTAGCAGCGGGAGGCCTTAACTACGAGCAGTACTTC
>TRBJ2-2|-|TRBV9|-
CASSVELKGANTGELFF
TGTGCCAGCAGCGTAGAGCTCAAAGGAGCGAACACCGGGGAGCTGTTTTTT
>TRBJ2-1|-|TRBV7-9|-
CASSLGLASSYNEQFF
TGTGCCAGCAGCTTAGGGCTAGCGAGCTCCTACAATGAGCAGTTCTTC
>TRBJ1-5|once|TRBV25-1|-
CASSEGAYSNQPQHF
TGTGCCAGCAGTGAAGGGGCTTATAGCAATCAGCCCCAGCATTTT
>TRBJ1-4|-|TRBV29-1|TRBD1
CSVTGGQTNEKLFF
TGCAGCGTGACTGGGGGACAGACGAATGAAAAACTGTTTTTT
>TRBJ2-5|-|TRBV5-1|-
CASSLSGEETQYF
TGCGCCAGCAGCTTGTCGGGGGAAGAGACCCAGTACTTC
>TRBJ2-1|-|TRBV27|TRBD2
CASSLGSSGIGEQFF
TGTGCCAGCAGTTTAGGGTCTAGCGGGATCGGTGAGCAGTTCTTC
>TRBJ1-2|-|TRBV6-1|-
CASSEVGGAHGRGYTF
TGTGCCAGCAGTGAAGTTGGGGGGGCGCACGGGCGCGGCTACACCTTC
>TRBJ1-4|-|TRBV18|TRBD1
CASSRQGSGEKLFF
TGTGCCAGCTCACGACAGGGGAGTGGTGAAAAACTGTTTTTT
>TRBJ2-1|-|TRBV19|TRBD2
CASTPPRTPLAGETNEQFF
TGTGCCAGTACCCCACCCCGGACACCTCTAGCGGGAGAGACCAATGAGCAGTTCTTC
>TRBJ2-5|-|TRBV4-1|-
CASSLAVQETQYF
TGCGCCAGCAGCTTAGCGGTTCAAGAGACCCAGTACTTC
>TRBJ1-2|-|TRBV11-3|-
CASSLGQGPNYGYTF
TGTGCCAGCAGCTTAGGTCAGGGGCCTAACTATGGCTACACCTTC
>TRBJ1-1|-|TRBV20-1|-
CSASALSIGYTEAFF
TGCAGTGCTAGTGCCCTTTCGATCGGGTACACTGAAGCTTTCTTT